Presented here are 17 T cell receptor beta chains from one specimen sequenced in a study of CD8+ T cells in alopecia areata. Sampling of alopecia areata patients yielded lesional scalp punch biopsies as well as peripheral blood. The authors extracted RNA and reverse transcribed it into cDNA as the sequencing template. Using immunoSEQ multiplex PCR, the repertoire was profiled, and TCRdb retains in-frame clones only, with some absent. The sample holds over 10,000 clones, 60% seen once. Input material: skin. These receptors originate from a human donor with alopecia areata.

The genes are TRBV29-1 and TRBJ2-1; D tentatively reads TRBD1 or TRBD2 (5 bases each). The ends were cut back, 4 bases at V and 2 bases at J, with 12 bases in the middle. Germline V gene data show CDR1 as SQVTM and CDR2 as ANQGSEA. This CDR3 is built from 14 residues. CDR3 sequence: CSVVGGAPYNEQFF. CDR3 sequence (DNA): TGCAGCGTTGTTGGGGGAGCCCCCTACAATGAGCAGTTCTTC.

This clone has a single count. The chain employs TRBV7-9 and TRBJ2-1; TRBD1 matches at 9 bases. Germline-derived CDR1 and CDR2 are SEHNR and FQNEAQ (reference sequence). The length of the CDR3 is 15 residues. V shed 5 bases, J shed 1 base, and the junction held 3 bases outside the gene matches. CDR3 in DNA: TGTGCCAGCAGCATGGACAGGGGTTCCTACAATGAGCAGTTCTTC. This codes for CASSMDRGSYNEQFF.

This clone was observed a few times. The J gene is TRBJ1-3, the V gene TRBV29-1; perhaps TRBD1 as D (5 bases). Looked up from germline, CDR1 is SQVTM and CDR2 is ANQGSEA. CDR3 length: 16 amino acids. V lost 4 bases to trimming and J lost 2 bases, with 18 bases between them. The CDR3 loop reads CSVATFEGVAGNTIYF. The CDR3 bases are TGCAGCGTTGCCACTTTTGAAGGGGTTGCTGGAAACACCATATATTTT.

This sequence joins TRBV29-1 and TRBJ1-1; D gene ambiguous. The CDR3 sequence is 14 residues long. Trimming removed 4 bases at V and 10 bases at J, with 22 bases between. Germline-derived CDR1 and CDR2 are SQVTM and ANQGSEA. The CDR3 is CSVGDNHPGSSAFF. The CDR3 nucleotides read TGCAGCGTTGGGGATAATCACCCGGGGAGCTCAGCTTTCTTT.

The sample holds a few counts of this clone. The genes are TRBV2 and TRBJ2-6; D may be TRBD2 (5 bases). V was cut by 6 bases and J by 1 base, with 7 bases left in between. This CDR3 contains 14 residues. Per germline, CDR1 SNHLY and CDR2 FYNNEI. The CDR3 spells CASSAGSGANVLTF. CDR3 coding DNA: TGTGCCAGCAGCGCGGGTTCTGGGGCCAACGTCCTGACTTTC.

J is TRBJ1-3 and V is TRBV14; tentative D call: TRBD1 (6 bases). The germline V and J ends were trimmed by 0 bases and 1 base, with 10 bases remaining between them. CDR1 and CDR2 (germline): SGHDN, FVKESK. The CDR3 consists of 16 residues. The CDR3 DNA sequence: TGTGCCAGCAGCCAAGACTTAGGGGGATCTGGAAACACCATATATTTT. It codes for CASSQDLGGSGNTIYF.

V usage is TRBV21-1 and J usage is TRBJ2-1; the table's D call, TRBD1, was not checked against the DNA. TRBV21-1 has pseudogene status. The CDR3 has 14 amino acids. DNA of the CDR3: TGTGCCGGTGGCAGGGGGAGACTCTACAATGAGCAGTTCTTC. It translates to CAGGRGRLYNEQFF.

The chain employs TRBV29-1 and TRBJ2-2; D remains unclear. This CDR3 has 15 amino acids. Per germline, CDR1 SQVTM and CDR2 ANQGSEA. Trimming removed 4 bases at V and 1 base at J, with 13 bases between. DNA for the CDR3: TGCAGCGTTGTTGGCAGTAATAAGAACACCGGGGAGCTGTTTTTT. Amino acid sequence: CSVVGSNKNTGELFF.

There are a few counts of this clone. J is TRBJ2-7 and V is TRBV7-3, with D hard to call. Germline lookup yields CDR1 SGHTA and CDR2 FQGTGA. CDR3 size: 13 residues. V shed 2 bases and J shed 0 bases, with 5 bases lying between them. CDR3 residues: CASSLQVSYEQYF. The CDR3 DNA sequence: TGTGCCAGCAGCTTACAGGTCTCCTACGAGCAGTACTTC. Filled out from reference TRBV7-3 and TRBJ2-7, the complete variable domain reads GAGVSQTPSNKVTEKGKYVELRCDPISGHTALYWYRQSLGQGPEFLIYFQGTGAADDSGLPNDRFFAVRPEGSVSTLKIQRTERGDSAVYLCASSLQVSYEQYFGPGTRLTVT.

This clone was seen a single time. This chain links TRBV4-3 with TRBJ1-2; D gene unclear. V was shortened by 4 bases and J by 6 bases, with 15 bases between the two germline ends. This CDR3 has 14 amino acids. The germline V gene has CDR1 LGHNA and CDR2 YSLEER. The CDR3 DNA reads as TGCGCCAGCAGCCCTTCCGCGAGCCTGGATGGCTACACCTTC. Its translation is CASSPSASLDGYTF.

The rearrangement uses TRBV29-1 and TRBJ2-1, with TRBD1 matching over 8 bases. The ends lost 6 bases at V and 7 bases at J; junction bases unmatched: 5. Looked up from germline, CDR1 is SQVTM and CDR2 is ANQGSEA. This CDR3 spans 12 amino acids. CDR3 in DNA: TGCAGCGTCCGACAGGGGCCGAATGAGCAGTTCTTC. Its translation: CSVRQGPNEQFF.

This clone was recorded a few times. The chain couples TRBV27 to TRBJ2-1; perhaps TRBD2 as D (6 bases). Germline V gene sequence: CDR1 MNHEY, CDR2 SMNVEV (reference sequence). This CDR3 is 16 amino acids long. V lost 5 bases, J lost 6 bases, and 20 bases lay in between. The CDR3 protein is CASSHYRGSGSNEQFF. CDR3 nucleotides: TGTGCCAGCAGTCACTACCGGGGGAGCGGATCCAATGAGCAGTTCTTC.

There are a few counts of this clone. This rearrangement joins TRBV6-5 to TRBJ2-5; D possibly corresponds to TRBD2 (5 bases). This CDR3 region has 14 residues. Germline V lookup: CDR1 MNHEY, CDR2 SVGAGI. Trimming pared 6 bases from V and 0 bases from J, leaving 11 bases between. As DNA, the CDR3 is TGTGCCAGCAGCACCCCGGGGTACCAAGAGACCCAGTACTTC. Protein sequence: CASSTPGYQETQYF.

The chain has TRBV10-3 and TRBJ2-1, with 8 bases aligning to TRBD2. CDR3 length equals 16 residues. The trim removed 3 bases at V and 8 bases at J, leaving 12 bases unmatched. Germline CDR1 ENHRY, CDR2 SYGVKD. The CDR3 sequence: CAISDQAQSGSYEQFF. The CDR3 DNA sequence: TGTGCCATCAGTGATCAGGCCCAAAGCGGGAGTTATGAGCAGTTCTTC.

The chain is built from TRBV29-1 and TRBJ2-3; D not certain. CDR1 is SQVTM, CDR2 ANQGSEA, per germline. This CDR3 has 13 residues. The germline V and J ends were trimmed by 4 bases and 0 bases, with 8 bases remaining between them. DNA for the CDR3: TGCAGCGTTGCCAGAGCTAGCACAGATACGCAGTATTTT. It encodes CSVARASTDTQYF.

CDR3 amino acids: CASSASGTWPGEQYF. CDR3 DNA sequence: TGTGCCAGTAGTGCGTCCGGGACATGGCCCGGGGAGCAGTACTTC. V usage is TRBV19 and J usage is TRBJ2-7, with D possibly being TRBD1 (6 bases). The V end was cut by 5 bases, the J end by 7 bases, with 21 bases between. The CDR3 runs to 15 residues. The germline gives CDR1 LNHDA, CDR2 SQIVND (reference sequence).

As regards this clone: An end of the junction does not agree with germline; a read error may underlie this. The V call is TRBV7-7, the J call TRBJ2-7; D tentatively fits TRBD1 or TRBD2 (5 bases each). Germline V lookup: CDR1 SSHAT, CDR2 FNYEAQ (reference sequence). The CDR3 is made up of 15 amino acids. The CDR3 here is CASSLARDGPYEQYF. CDR3 DNA: TGTGCTAGCAGCTTAGCTCGGGACGGACCCTACGAGCAGTACTTC.